The 5 T cell receptor beta chains listed next were all sequenced from one sample in a study of immune evolution from preneoplasia to lung adenocarcinoma. Generated by immunoSEQ multiplex PCR, the TCRdb table keeps only in-frame clones and is missing some. The sample has 3,500 to 4,000 clones, more than 65% seen once. What was sequenced was FFPE minimally invasive lung adenocarcinoma tissue. All receptors come from a person aged 60 to 85 with lung adenocarcinoma.

The genes are TRBV4-1 and TRBJ1-1; unclear D gene. Germline V gene sequence: CDR1 MGHRA, CDR2 YSYEKL. The germline V and J ends were trimmed by 4 bases and 2 bases, with 8 bases remaining between them. The CDR3 runs 13 residues. The CDR3 coding sequence is TGCGCCAGCAGCCTAGGGAGAAACACTGAAGCTTTCTTT. Translated, it gives CASSLGRNTEAFF.

J is TRBJ2-7 and V is TRBV2, with a possible D match to TRBD2 (7 bases). Germline V gene sequence: CDR1 SNHLY, CDR2 FYNNEI. V was pared by 6 bases and J by 2 bases, with 23 bases between. The length of the CDR3 is 17 residues. The CDR3 sequence is CASSPPPVRGLTYEQYF. The DNA for the CDR3 is TGTGCCAGCAGCCCCCCCCCGGTGCGGGGGCTCACCTACGAGCAGTACTTC.

This clone was recorded only once. V gene TRBV28 combines with J gene TRBJ2-3; D is undetermined. The CDR3 length is 14 residues. V gave up 5 bases and J gave up 0 bases, with 9 bases separating them. The germline V gene encodes CDR1 MDHEN and CDR2 SYDVKM. As DNA, the CDR3 is TGTGCCAGCAGTGGGGTGGACAGCACAGATACGCAGTATTTT. Translating it yields CASSGVDSTDTQYF.

This chain links TRBV6-1 with TRBJ2-3; D is undetermined. The CDR3 has 14 residues. Germline CDR1 MNHNS, CDR2 SASEGT. The ends were cut back, 6 bases at V and 2 bases at J, with 12 bases in the middle. The CDR3, as DNA: TGTGCCAGCAGGGTGACGGAAACCACAGATACGCAGTATTTT. Translated, it gives CASRVTETTDTQYF.

V is TRBV7-2 and J is TRBJ1-5; D not resolved. This CDR3 comprises 14 residues. V gave up 2 bases and J gave up 5 bases, with 10 bases separating them. Per germline, CDR1 SGHTA and CDR2 FQGNSA. This chain's CDR3 is CASSLMRQDQPQHF. DNA for the CDR3: TGTGCCAGCAGCTTAATGCGGCAAGATCAGCCCCAGCATTTT.